Below, 32 T cell receptor beta chains from the same sample are listed, as sequenced in a study of T cells in Graves' hyperthyroidism and ophthalmopathy. Researchers amplified the TCR beta CDR3 regions from RNA transcripts. First-round RT-PCR targeting the TCR CDR3 was performed with the HTBI primer set. One entry per CDR3 protein, called by TCRdb with MiXCR from the multiplex PCR reads. The repertoire holds a few hundred thousand distinct CDR3 sequences, with about 15% as singletons. Source material: blood. The receptors come from a woman younger than 30 with Graves' hyperthyroidism.

This clonotype was counted ten times or more. This chain links TRBV18 with TRBJ1-1; D is unclear. Per germline, CDR1 KGHSH and CDR2 LQKENI. This CDR3 is built from 18 residues. With 1 base removed from V and 8 bases from J, the gap between germline ends came to 26 bases. The CDR3 region is CASSPRYQESGAGREAFF. CDR3 sequence (DNA): TGTGCCAGCTCACCACGGTACCAGGAGAGCGGCGCAGGTCGCGAAGCTTTCTTT.

This clonotype was counted many times. V is TRBV27 and J is TRBJ2-5, with 9 nucleotides matching TRBD2. The CDR3 is 16 amino acids. J was trimmed by 9 bases and V by 2 bases; bases with no gene match: 13. CDR1 MNHEY and CDR2 SMNVEV come from the germline V gene (reference sequence). CDR3 in DNA: TGTGCCAGCAGTTTAAGTGGGCTAGCGGGGAACGGGGCCCAGTACTTC. Amino acid sequence: CASSLSGLAGNGAQYF.

Ten or more counts support this clonotype. The chain carries TRBV12-3 or TRBV12-4 and TRBJ1-5; tentatively, D is TRBD1 (6 bases). Trimming pared 5 bases from V and 0 bases from J, leaving 14 bases between. This CDR3 has 16 amino acids. In nucleotides, the CDR3 is TGTGCCAGCAGTACCCGCACAGGGCATAGCAATCAGCCCCAGCATTTT. Translation gives CASSTRTGHSNQPQHF.

The genes are TRBV12-3 or TRBV12-4 and TRBJ2-3; 14 nucleotides agree with TRBD2. V lost 6 bases and J lost 7; bases outside the gene matches: 6. The CDR3 is 15 residues long. In DNA form, the CDR3 reads TGTGCCAGCAGACCGACTAGCGGGGGGGCCCATACGCAGTATTTT. This gives the protein CASRPTSGGAHTQYF.

This clonotype was recorded many times. The chain carries TRBV20-1 and TRBJ1-4; 11 bases agree with TRBD1. Trimming removed 4 bases from V and 0 bases from J; junction bases left unmatched: 7. The germline V gene has CDR1 DFQATT and CDR2 SNEGSKA (reference sequence). The CDR3 covers 17 residues. The CDR3 loop reads CSAMDRGRWTTNEKLFF. CDR3 DNA: TGCAGTGCTATGGACAGGGGGCGCTGGACAACTAATGAAAAACTGTTTTTT.

There are a few counts of this clonotype. The chain couples TRBV5-5 to TRBJ1-5; no firm D call. The CDR3 runs to 15 residues. Germline lookup yields CDR1 SGHKS and CDR2 YYEKEE (reference sequence). The germline V and J ends were trimmed by 0 bases and 7 bases, with 14 bases remaining between them. The DNA of the CDR3 is TGTGCCAGCAGCTTGGATCTGGCAGCAAGGCAGCCCCAGCATTTT. As protein: CASSLDLAARQPQHF.

The chain uses TRBV11-2 and TRBJ2-1; TRBD2 agrees at 13 bases. The length of the CDR3 is 16 residues. Germline CDR1 SGHAT, CDR2 FQNNGV. V dropped 3 bases and J dropped 7; count of bases not matched to a gene: 6. This chain's CDR3 is CASSFEEGLAGNEQFF. DNA of the CDR3: TGTGCCAGCAGCTTCGAAGAGGGACTAGCGGGAAATGAGCAGTTCTTC.

This clonotype was observed at least ten times. This sequence joins TRBV3-1 and TRBJ2-3; D is possibly TRBD2 (5 bases). Germline V gene sequence: CDR1 LGHDT, CDR2 YNNKEL (reference sequence). The CDR3 loop spans 16 amino acids. V shed 1 base and J shed 2 bases, with 13 bases lying between them. The CDR3, as DNA: TGTGCCAGCAGCCAAGTGGCTAGCCCCCCCACAGATACGCAGTATTTT. Translated: CASSQVASPPTDTQYF.

This clonotype was detected a few times. This may come from a read error, since a much larger clone is one base off. The rearrangement joins TRBV13 to TRBJ2-7; 11 positions agree with TRBD2. Germline V gives CDR1 PRHDT, CDR2 FYEKMQ (reference sequence). This CDR3 is 15 amino acids long. The CDR3: CASSFLPSGRNERYF. The CDR3 region has the DNA TGTGCCAGCAGCTTTCTCCCTAGCGGGAGGAACGAGCGGTACTTC.

In this sample, this clonotype turned up a few times. V is TRBV4-1 and J is TRBJ2-5, with 10 bases that match TRBD2. This CDR3 is 16 amino acids long. V was clipped by 4 bases and J by 0 bases; unmatched bases: 5. Germline lookup yields CDR1 MGHRA and CDR2 YSYEKL. The CDR3 loop reads CASSRLGLAHQETQYF. In DNA, the CDR3 is TGCGCCAGCAGCCGCCTGGGACTAGCGCACCAAGAGACCCAGTACTTC.

The chain employs TRBV4-1 and TRBJ2-1; 10 positions agree with TRBD2. The germline V gene has CDR1 MGHRA and CDR2 YSYEKL. Trimming cost V 0 bases and J 8 bases; bases outside gene matches: 10. The CDR3 is made up of 17 amino acids. CDR3 sequence (DNA): TGCGCCAGCAGCCAAGATACTAGCGGGAAGCGGGTCCATGAGCAGTTCTTC. Its translation is CASSQDTSGKRVHEQFF.

The chain couples TRBV6-1 to TRBJ1-5, with unresolved D. Trimming cost V 6 bases and J 0 bases, with 12 bases left between them. CDR3 length: 15 amino acids. The germline V gene encodes CDR1 MNHNS and CDR2 SASEGT. The CDR3 nucleotides read TGTGCCAGCAGAGACGTGGGGAATAGCAATCAGCCCCAGCATTTT. This sequence encodes CASRDVGNSNQPQHF.

This clonotype has ten or more counts. The chain employs TRBV7-9 and TRBJ1-1; no definite D call. Germline values: CDR1 SEHNR, CDR2 FQNEAQ (reference sequence). Trimming removed 1 base at V and 2 bases at J, with 8 bases between. The length of the CDR3 is 14 residues. CDR3 bases: TGTGCCAGCAGCTTAGAACGCAGCAACACTGAAGCTTTCTTT. The encoded protein is CASSLERSNTEAFF. The complete variable domain, with remaining parts taken from reference TRBV7-9 and TRBJ1-1, reads DTGVSQNPRHKITKRGQNVTFRCDPISEHNRLYWYRQTLGQGPEFLTYFQNEAQLEKSRLLSDRFSAERPKGSFSTLEIQRTEQGDSAMYLCASSLERSNTEAFFGQGTRLTVV.

Many counts were recorded for this clonotype. The CDR3 loop is CASSLETSGYNEQFF. The DNA for the CDR3 is TGTGCCAGCAGCTTGGAGACTAGCGGCTACAATGAGCAGTTCTTC. The rearrangement links TRBV7-2 to TRBJ2-1, with TRBD2 matching over 9 bases. In germline, CDR1 is SGHTA, CDR2 FQGNSA. This CDR3 has 15 amino acids. Trimming took 3 bases from V and 3 from J; bases not matched to a gene: 3.

This clonotype has just a few counts. CDR3 residues: CASSQGVLAEQFF. The CDR3 nucleotides read TGCGCCAGCAGCCAAGGGGTACTAGCAGAGCAGTTCTTC. V gene TRBV4-1 combines with J gene TRBJ2-1, with D possibly being TRBD2 (6 bases). Germline V CDR1 and CDR2: MGHRA, YSYEKL. CDR3 size: 13 residues. Trimming shortened V by 1 base and J by 10 bases, and 11 bases separated the two germline ends.

In this sample, this clonotype turned up many times. The chain is built from TRBV2 and TRBJ1-3, with D unresolved. V was pared by 3 bases and J by 0 bases, with 9 bases between. The germline gives CDR1 SNHLY, CDR2 FYNNEI. The CDR3 is made up of 15 amino acids. The CDR3 bases are TGTGCCAGCAGTGAGGACCTAGTCTCTGGAAACACCATATATTTT. The encoded protein is CASSEDLVSGNTIYF.

At least ten counts were recorded for this clonotype. The chain uses TRBV19 and TRBJ1-2; possible D gene TRBD1, 5 bases. Trimming cost V 8 bases and J 9 bases, with 19 bases left between them. Per the germline V gene, CDR1 is LNHDA and CDR2 is SQIVND (reference sequence). CDR3 length equals 13 residues. The CDR3 is CASGRPRDGSYTF. The CDR3 nucleotides are TGTGCCAGTGGGAGGCCCCGGGACGGTAGCTACACCTTC.

This clonotype has just a few counts. V is TRBV5-1 and J is TRBJ2-7; possible D gene TRBD2, 6 bases. Germline-derived CDR1 and CDR2 are SGHRS and YFSETQ. V lost 1 base to trimming and J lost 7 bases, with 24 bases between them. This CDR3 comprises 17 residues. The CDR3 loop is CASSLLNVPGTGGEQYF. CDR3 nucleotides: TGCGCCAGCAGCTTGTTAAATGTCCCAGGGACCGGAGGGGAGCAGTACTTC.

Worth noting for this clonotype: This may arise from a read error, as a much more abundant clone is one base away. The chain carries TRBV7-9 and TRBJ2-7; 11 positions match TRBD1. This CDR3 region has 19 residues. The V segment lost 7 bases and the J segment 3 bases; nucleotides outside the gene matches: 20. Germline assignment: CDR1 SEHNR and CDR2 FQNEAQ (reference sequence). The CDR3 here is CASNSGGGQGGPLGYEQYF. CDR3 in DNA: TGTGCCAGCAACTCCGGAGGGGGACAGGGGGGCCCTTTGGGCTACGAGCAGTACTTC.

This clonotype was recorded a few times. V is TRBV5-5 and J is TRBJ1-5; the D is unclear. The germline V and J ends were trimmed by 7 bases and 6 bases, with 17 bases remaining between them. This CDR3 has 14 amino acids. Germline CDR1 reads SGHKS; CDR2 reads YYEKEE (reference sequence). As DNA, the CDR3 is TGTGCCAGCTCCCCCCCGGGGTCGGGTCAGCCCCAGCATTTT. Amino acid sequence: CASSPPGSGQPQHF.

In its sample, this clonotype was seen many times. V gene TRBV2 combines with J gene TRBJ1-5; tentative D call: TRBD1 (6 bases). V shed 7 bases and J shed 5 bases, with 21 bases lying between them. The length of the CDR3 is 16 residues. CDR1 SNHLY and CDR2 FYNNEI come from the germline V gene. The CDR3 DNA reads as TGTGCCAGCACCCTAGACCCGAACAGGGCTGATCAGCCCCAGCATTTT. Its translation: CASTLDPNRADQPQHF.

The chain combines TRBV19 with TRBJ2-7, with 11 positions matching TRBD2. The length of the CDR3 is 17 residues. CDR1 LNHDA and CDR2 SQIVND come from the germline V gene (reference sequence). The V segment lost 1 base and the J segment 0 bases; nucleotides outside the gene matches: 5. CDR3 in amino acids: CASSIVAGGFGSYEQYF. The CDR3 coding sequence is TGTGCCAGTAGTATAGTAGCGGGAGGGTTCGGCTCCTACGAGCAGTACTTC.

Written as DNA, the CDR3 is TGTGCCAGCAGCTTAGCCGGGCCAGGAGAGACCCAGTACTTC. It translates to CASSLAGPGETQYF. The V gene is TRBV11-2, the J gene TRBJ2-5; D call uncertain. From germline, CDR1 is SGHAT and CDR2 FQNNGV. V was shortened by 1 base and J by 4 bases, with 10 bases between the two germline ends. This CDR3 is 14 amino acids long.

This clonotype was detected only a few times. The chain carries TRBV5-5 and TRBJ1-6; possibly TRBD1 for D (5 bases). Germline V gene data show CDR1 as SGHKS and CDR2 as YYEKEE (reference sequence). The germline V and J ends were trimmed by 0 bases and 6 bases, with 13 bases remaining between them. The CDR3 has 16 residues. The CDR3 region is CASSLGQKNFNSPLHF. The CDR3, as DNA: TGTGCCAGCAGCTTGGGACAGAAAAATTTTAATTCACCCCTCCACTTT.

This clonotype was observed at least ten times. The rearrangement links TRBV11-3 to TRBJ1-1; D uncertain. Germline V gene sequence: CDR1 SGHNT, CDR2 YENEEA. V lost 1 base and J lost 0, with 6 bases in between. This CDR3 contains 14 residues. CDR3 coding DNA: TGTGCCAGCAGCTTAGCCCACCTGAACACTGAAGCTTTCTTT. This gives the protein CASSLAHLNTEAFF.

The V call is TRBV29-1, the J call TRBJ2-7; D is possibly TRBD2 (6 bases). The CDR3 loop spans 14 amino acids. CDR1 is SQVTM and CDR2 is ANQGSEA in the germline V gene. Trimming pared 2 bases from V and 4 bases from J, leaving 15 bases between. CDR3 region: CSVEFGRGGYEQYF. In DNA form, the CDR3 reads TGCAGCGTTGAATTCGGTCGGGGAGGTTACGAGCAGTACTTC.

This clonotype was observed many times. The chain employs TRBV6-1 and TRBJ2-1; D possibly corresponds to TRBD1 (6 bases). The length of the CDR3 is 14 residues. Trimming stripped 6 bases from V and 8 bases from J, with 17 bases between. Germline V gene sequence: CDR1 MNHNS, CDR2 SASEGT. Here the CDR3 DNA reads TGTGCCAGCAGCATCAGGGGAGTTGGACATGAGCAGTTCTTC. This sequence encodes CASSIRGVGHEQFF.

V and J are TRBV7-8 and TRBJ1-5; D uncertain. V was pared by 2 bases and J by 5 bases, with 7 bases between. Germline CDR1 reads SGHVS; CDR2 reads FQNEAQ. CDR3 length equals 13 residues. CDR3 residues: CASSLSEYQPQHF. In nucleotides, the CDR3 is TGTGCCAGCAGCTTAAGCGAGTATCAGCCCCAGCATTTT.

At least ten counts were recorded for this clonotype. This sequence joins TRBV6-2 or TRBV6-3 and TRBJ2-7; D is undetermined. The CDR3 is made up of 12 amino acids. Trimming took 10 bases from V and 0 from J, leaving 10 bases between them. Per the germline V gene, CDR1 is MNHEY and CDR2 is SVGEGT. CDR3 DNA: TGTGCCACGGGCGAAAGCTCCTACGAGCAGTACTTC. It yields the protein CATGESSYEQYF.

The CDR3 protein is CSVETVYGNTIYF. CDR3 DNA sequence: TGCAGCGTTGAGACTGTATATGGAAACACCATATATTTT. The V call is TRBV29-1, the J call TRBJ1-3; D gene ambiguous. The V and J ends lost 3 bases and 3 bases respectively, with 9 bases between them. CDR1 is SQVTM, CDR2 ANQGSEA, per germline. The CDR3 loop spans 13 amino acids.

Many counts were recorded for this clonotype. The chain uses TRBV30 and TRBJ1-5; possibly TRBD1 for D (6 bases). The germline V gene has CDR1 GTSNPN and CDR2 SVGIG (reference sequence). Trimming took 0 bases from V and 4 from J, leaving 19 bases between them. The CDR3 spans 17 residues. As DNA, the CDR3 is TGTGCCTGGAGTGTACTCCGGACAGTTGGGGCTAATCAGCCCCAGCATTTT. Its translation is CAWSVLRTVGANQPQHF.

This chain joins TRBV9 and TRBJ1-2, with TRBD1 identical over 8 bases. The CDR3 totals 15 residues. V lost 1 base, J lost 4 bases, and 6 bases stayed unmatched. Germline-derived CDR1 and CDR2 are SGDLS and YYNGEE. The CDR3 reads CASSVSEGQAYGYTF. CDR3 sequence (DNA): TGTGCCAGCAGCGTATCCGAGGGACAGGCCTATGGCTACACCTTC.